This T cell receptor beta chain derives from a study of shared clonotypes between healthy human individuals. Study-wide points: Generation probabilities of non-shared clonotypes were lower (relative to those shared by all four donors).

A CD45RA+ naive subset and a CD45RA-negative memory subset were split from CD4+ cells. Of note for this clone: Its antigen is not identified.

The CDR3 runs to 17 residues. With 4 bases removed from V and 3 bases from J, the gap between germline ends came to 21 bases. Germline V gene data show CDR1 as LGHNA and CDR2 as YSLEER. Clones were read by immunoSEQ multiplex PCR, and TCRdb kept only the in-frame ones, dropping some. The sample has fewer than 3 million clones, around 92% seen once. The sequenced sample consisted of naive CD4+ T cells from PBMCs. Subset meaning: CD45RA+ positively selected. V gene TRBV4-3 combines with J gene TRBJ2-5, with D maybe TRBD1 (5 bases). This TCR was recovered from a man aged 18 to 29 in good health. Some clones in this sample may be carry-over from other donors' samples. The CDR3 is CASSPYLGSRVEETQYF. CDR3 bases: TGCGCCAGCAGCCCCTACCTGGGTAGCAGGGTGGAAGAGACCCAGTACTTC.